The 21 T cell receptor beta chains given below trace back to one sample, sequenced in a study of OX40 agonist ivuxolimab in advanced cancers. The data were produced by immunoSEQ multiplex PCR, yet TCRdb's version contains in-frame clones alone and is incomplete. The sample includes about 96,000 clones, 90% of them seen just once. The sequencing here drew on CD4+ or CD8+ T cells sorted from blood, taken in a trial of the OX40 agonist ivuxolimab. The receptors here all came from an adult with an advanced solid tumor such as melanoma, head and neck, liver or kidney cancer.

V is TRBV5-1 and J is TRBJ1-1; D remains unclear. The CDR3 is made up of 15 amino acids. V was pared by 0 bases and J by 0 bases, with 9 bases between. CDR1 is SGHRS and CDR2 is YFSETQ in the germline V gene. This CDR3 is CASSLEQGLNTEAFF. The DNA of the CDR3 is TGCGCCAGCAGCTTGGAGCAAGGGTTGAACACTGAAGCTTTCTTT.

This chain connects TRBV28 to TRBJ2-7, with D possibly matching TRBD1 (6 bases). The CDR3 has 17 residues. V gave up 4 bases and J gave up 2 bases, with 21 bases separating them. Germline CDR1 reads MDHEN; CDR2 reads SYDVKM. For the CDR3, the DNA is TGTGCCAGCAGTTCCCCCTCCTCGGGACACAACACCTACGAGCAGTACTTC. Protein: CASSSPSSGHNTYEQYF.

This clone was seen more than once but under ten times. The chain has TRBV18 and TRBJ2-2; D gene ambiguous. The V gene lost 6 bases and the J gene lost 5 bases, with 7 bases spanning the gap. CDR1 and CDR2 (germline): KGHSH, LQKENI. This CDR3 comprises 12 residues. CDR3 bases: TGTGCCAGCTCCCGGTATACCGGGGAGCTGTTTTTT. Protein sequence: CASSRYTGELFF.

The chain combines TRBV13 with TRBJ2-4, with 9 bases aligning to TRBD2. The CDR3 spans 15 residues. Germline CDR1 is PRHDT and CDR2 is FYEKMQ (reference sequence). V shed 6 bases and J 5 bases; nucleotides not matched to a gene: 8. CDR3 loop: CASSTGTSRQNIQYF. Written as DNA, the CDR3 is TGTGCCAGCAGTACCGGGACTAGCCGACAAAACATTCAGTACTTC. The complete variable domain, with remaining parts taken from reference TRBV13 and TRBJ2-4, reads AAGVIQSPRHLIKEKRETATLKCYPIPRHDTVYWYQQGPGQDPQFLISFYEKMQSDKGSIPDRFSAQQFSDYHSELNMSSLELGDSALYFCASSTGTSRQNIQYFGAGTRLSVL.

The CDR3 region is CASSYSTSGASYEQYF. CDR3 nucleotide sequence: TGTGCCAGCAGTTACTCAACGAGCGGAGCCTCCTACGAGCAGTACTTC. V usage is TRBV6-5 and J usage is TRBJ2-7; TRBD2 might be the D (5 bases). Germline V gives CDR1 MNHEY, CDR2 SVGAGI. Trimming pared 0 bases from V and 0 bases from J, leaving 12 bases between. The CDR3 loop spans 16 amino acids.

This clone has just a few counts. The chain is built from TRBV4-2 and TRBJ1-3; TRBD1 might be the D (6 bases). Germline-derived CDR1 and CDR2 are LGHNA and YNFKEQ. V lost 4 bases to trimming and J lost 0 bases, with 16 bases between them. The CDR3 has 17 residues. The CDR3 nucleotides are TGTGCCAGCAGCCCGCGAATTTTGGACAGCTCTGGAAACACCATATATTTT. Residues: CASSPRILDSSGNTIYF.

The genes are TRBV11-3 and TRBJ1-1, with D unclear. Germline assignment: CDR1 SGHNT and CDR2 YENEEA. Between the trimmed V and J ends, which lost 3 bases and 3 bases, there was a span of 8 bases. The CDR3 extends over 13 amino acids. The CDR3 region is CASSFGRDTEAFF. The CDR3 nucleotides read TGTGCCAGCAGCTTTGGACGGGACACTGAAGCTTTCTTT.

The J gene is TRBJ1-1, the V gene TRBV5-1, with TRBD1 as a possible D gene (5 bases). Germline CDR1 and CDR2: SGHRS and YFSETQ. Between the trimmed V and J ends, which lost 6 bases and 1 base, there was a span of 13 bases. The CDR3 is made up of 14 amino acids. In DNA form, the CDR3 reads TGCGCCAGCAAGTCACAGGTACAGAACACTGAAGCTTTCTTT. The encoded protein is CASKSQVQNTEAFF.

CDR3: CASSPRQGREKLFF. Here the CDR3 DNA reads TGTGCCAGCAGCCCTCGACAGGGTCGAGAAAAACTGTTTTTT. The chain carries TRBV7-2 and TRBJ1-4, with 7 bases aligning to TRBD1. Germline V gives CDR1 SGHTA, CDR2 FQGNSA. The CDR3 has 14 amino acids. V was pared by 5 bases and J by 8 bases, with 8 bases of the junction left unmatched.

This chain uses TRBV7-2 with TRBJ1-1; unclear D gene. This CDR3 contains 11 residues. The germline V gene has CDR1 SGHTA and CDR2 FQGNSA. Trimming removed 5 bases at V and 13 bases at J, with 14 bases between. This CDR3 reads CASSQTLKGFF. CDR3 DNA sequence: TGTGCCAGCAGCCAGACCCTTAAAGGTTTCTTT.

V usage is TRBV25-1 and J usage is TRBJ1-5; tentatively, D is TRBD1 (5 bases). Trimming pared 1 base from V and 7 bases from J, leaving 14 bases between. Germline-derived CDR1 and CDR2 are MGHDK and SYGVNS. This CDR3 is 15 amino acids long. In DNA form, the CDR3 reads TGTGCCAGCAGTGAATTCGGGACCCCAGGACAGCCCCAGCATTTT. This gives the protein CASSEFGTPGQPQHF. The full variable domain, completed using reference TRBV25-1 and TRBJ1-5, is EADIYQTPRYLVIGTGKKITLECSQTMGHDKMYWYQQDPGMELHLIHYSYGVNSTEKGDLSSESTVSRIRTEHFPLTLESARPSHTSQYLCASSEFGTPGQPQHFGDGTRLSIL.

The chain combines TRBV7-8 with TRBJ2-3; either TRBD1 or TRBD2 may supply D (5 bases each). The CDR3 spans 16 residues. The ends were cut back, 2 bases at V and 1 base at J, with 13 bases in the middle. Germline values: CDR1 SGHVS, CDR2 FQNEAQ. The CDR3 is CASSLSVRGRTDTQYF. The CDR3 nucleotides are TGTGCCAGCAGCTTAAGTGTGAGGGGACGCACAGATACGCAGTATTTT.

The V call is TRBV7-2, the J call TRBJ2-5; 9 positions match TRBD2. The CDR3 contains 16 residues. CDR1 and CDR2 (germline): SGHTA, FQGNSA. J gave up 5 bases and V 5 bases, and 12 bases lay outside the gene matches. The CDR3 sequence is CASSLIRGGGDETQYF. CDR3 bases: TGTGCCAGCAGCCTCATACGGGGCGGGGGGGATGAGACCCAGTACTTC.

The chain joins TRBV5-4 to TRBJ1-1, with D possibly matching TRBD1 (6 bases). Germline V gives CDR1 SGHNT, CDR2 YYREEE (reference sequence). The CDR3 sequence is 15 residues long. Trimming pared 4 bases from V and 4 bases from J, leaving 17 bases between. As DNA, the CDR3 is TGTGCCAGCAGCCCACTGGACAGCGCCTTCACTGAAGCTTTCTTT. Amino acids: CASSPLDSAFTEAFF.

This clone appeared once. Distinct nucleotide sequences in the sample also encode this CDR3. This chain joins TRBV5-1 and TRBJ1-1; a weak D match, TRBD1 (6 bases). The CDR3 has 14 amino acids. Germline loops: CDR1 SGHRS, CDR2 YFSETQ. V shed 0 bases and J shed 2 bases, with 8 bases lying between them. DNA for the CDR3: TGCGCCAGCAGCTTGGGACAGGCAAACACTGAAGCTTTCTTT. Translating gives CASSLGQANTEAFF.

The chain uses TRBV7-3 and TRBJ2-7; TRBD2 might be the D (6 bases). Germline values: CDR1 SGHTA, CDR2 FQGTGA. V lost 5 bases and J 6 bases, leaving 14 bases between the germline ends. The CDR3 is made up of 13 amino acids. DNA of the CDR3: TGTGCCAGCAGCCTACGGAGGGACGGCGAGCAGTACTTC. Translating gives CASSLRRDGEQYF. The full variable domain, completed using reference TRBV7-3 and TRBJ2-7, is GAGVSQTPSNKVTEKGKYVELRCDPISGHTALYWYRQSLGQGPEFLIYFQGTGAADDSGLPNDRFFAVRPEGSVSTLKIQRTERGDSAVYLCASSLRRDGEQYFGPGTRLTVT.

The V gene is TRBV5-4, the J gene TRBJ2-5; a possible D gene is TRBD1 (6 bases). The DNA end is a closer match to TRBJ2-7, so the J assignment may be wrong. The CDR3 is 13 residues long. The V gene's germline CDR1 is SGHNT and CDR2 YYREEE (reference sequence). CDR3 residues: CASSQQGSYEQYF. The CDR3 coding sequence is TGTGCCAGCAGCCAACAGGGATCCTACGAGCAGTACTTC.

This chain joins TRBV11-2 and TRBJ2-7; TRBD2 matches at 8 bases. Germline-derived CDR1 and CDR2 are SGHAT and FQNNGV. V lost 0 bases and J lost 6; bases outside the gene matches: 7. CDR3 size: 15 residues. CDR3 amino acids: CASSLEGLVKSEQYF. The CDR3, as DNA: TGTGCCAGCAGCTTAGAGGGACTAGTAAAAAGCGAGCAGTACTTC. The variable domain in full, with the rest retrieved from reference TRBV11-2 and TRBJ2-7, is EAGVAQSPRYKIIEKRQSVAFWCNPISGHATLYWYQQILGQGPKLLIQFQNNGVVDDSQLPKDRFSAERLKGVDSTLKIQPAKLEDSAVYLCASSLEGLVKSEQYFGPGTRLTVT.

This clone came up a few times. The chain employs TRBV4-3 and TRBJ2-3; D unresolved. The ends were cut back, 0 bases at V and 7 bases at J, with 11 bases in the middle. The CDR3 covers 14 residues. In germline, CDR1 is LGHNA, CDR2 YSLEER. The CDR3 nucleotides are TGCGCCAGCAGCCAAGATAGGAGAAGGAATACGCAGTATTTT. Translated: CASSQDRRRNTQYF.

J is TRBJ1-2 and V is TRBV10-3, with 9 bases aligning to TRBD1. This CDR3 spans 15 amino acids. Germline V CDR1 and CDR2: ENHRY, SYGVKD. J was trimmed by 5 bases and V by 6 bases; bases with no gene match: 10. The chain's CDR3 is CAISDGTGQIYGYTF. For the CDR3, the DNA is TGTGCCATCAGCGACGGGACAGGGCAAATTTATGGCTACACCTTC.

This chain connects TRBV19 to TRBJ2-2, with D tentatively TRBD1 (5 bases). The V gene's germline CDR1 is LNHDA and CDR2 SQIVND (reference sequence). CDR3 length: 14 amino acids. Trimming pared 9 bases from V and 2 bases from J, leaving 13 bases between. The chain's CDR3 is CASTPQENTGELFF. CDR3 DNA: TGTGCCAGCACTCCACAGGAAAACACCGGGGAGCTGTTTTTT.